This TCR beta chain comes out of a study of blood T cells in healthy people across ages. The use of a sample-barcoded 5' primer and a J-beta primer mix characterized a second PCR of roughly 6 to 11 cycles. In TCRdb, the 5' RACE reads were re-called with MiXCR into one record per CDR3 protein. The sample records about 1.5 million distinct CDR3 sequences, 40% to 45% being singletons. Of note for this clonotype: The antigen is undetermined.

Ranging in age from roughly 6 to 100, the donors were healthy Caucasian individuals from Russia. With each sample, at least 6 micrograms of total RNA were extracted. Findings and caveats of the study: A roughly linear age-dependent decrease characterized TCR beta diversity per million T cells.

The V segment lost 3 bases and the J segment 2 bases; nucleotides outside the gene matches: 8. The CDR3 loop spans 16 amino acids. CDR1 and CDR2 (germline): MNHEY, SMNVEV (reference sequence). J is TRBJ2-5 and V is TRBV27; 8 bases are a match to TRBD2. This TCR came from a woman aged 18-30 years in good health. The specimen sequenced was blood. CDR3 sequence (DNA): TGTGCCAGCAGTTTGTGGGTAGCGGGAAAACAAGAGACCCAGTACTTC. It encodes CASSLWVAGKQETQYF.